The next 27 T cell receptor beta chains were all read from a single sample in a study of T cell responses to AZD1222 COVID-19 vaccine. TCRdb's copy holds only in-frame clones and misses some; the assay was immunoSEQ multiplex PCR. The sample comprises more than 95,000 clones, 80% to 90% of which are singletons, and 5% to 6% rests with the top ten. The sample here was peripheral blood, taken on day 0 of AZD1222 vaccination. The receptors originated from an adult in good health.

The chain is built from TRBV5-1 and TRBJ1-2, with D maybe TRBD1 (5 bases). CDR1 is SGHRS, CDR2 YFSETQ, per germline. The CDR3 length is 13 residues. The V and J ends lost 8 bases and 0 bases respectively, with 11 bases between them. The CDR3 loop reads CASRQTANYGYTF. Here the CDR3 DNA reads TGCGCCAGTCGACAGACAGCTAACTATGGCTACACCTTC.

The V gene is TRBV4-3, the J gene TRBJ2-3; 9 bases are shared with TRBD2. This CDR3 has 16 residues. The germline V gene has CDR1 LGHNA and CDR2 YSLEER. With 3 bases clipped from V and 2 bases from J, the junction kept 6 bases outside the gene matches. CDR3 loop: CASSHASGGNTDTQYF. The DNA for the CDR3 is TGCGCCAGCAGCCACGCCAGCGGGGGGAACACAGATACGCAGTATTTT.

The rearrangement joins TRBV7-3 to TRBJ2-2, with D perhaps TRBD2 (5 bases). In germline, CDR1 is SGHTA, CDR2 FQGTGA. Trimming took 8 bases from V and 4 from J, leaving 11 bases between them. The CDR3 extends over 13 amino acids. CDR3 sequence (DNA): TGTGCCAGCGGACTGCAACTCACCGGGGAGCTGTTTTTT. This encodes CASGLQLTGELFF.

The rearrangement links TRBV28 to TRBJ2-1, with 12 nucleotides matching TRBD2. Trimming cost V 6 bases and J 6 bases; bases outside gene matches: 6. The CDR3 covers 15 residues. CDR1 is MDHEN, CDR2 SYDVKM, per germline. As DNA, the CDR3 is TGTGCCAGCAGCCCACGACTAGCGGGAGCCAATGAGCAGTTCTTC. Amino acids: CASSPRLAGANEQFF.

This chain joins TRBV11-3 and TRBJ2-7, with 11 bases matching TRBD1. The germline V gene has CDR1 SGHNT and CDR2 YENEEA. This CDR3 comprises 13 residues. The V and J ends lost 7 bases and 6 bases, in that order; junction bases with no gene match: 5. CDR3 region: CASIPGQGGEQYF. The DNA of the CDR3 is TGTGCCAGCATCCCGGGACAGGGGGGCGAGCAGTACTTC.

CDR3 residues: CASSVTTGTHTEAFF. The DNA of the CDR3 is TGTGCCAGCAGCGTTACCACCGGGACCCACACTGAAGCTTTCTTT. V gene TRBV9 combines with J gene TRBJ1-1; the D gene is possibly TRBD1 (5 bases). V lost 2 bases and J 3 bases, leaving 14 bases between the germline ends. Germline V CDR1 and CDR2: SGDLS, YYNGEE. The CDR3 is made up of 15 amino acids.

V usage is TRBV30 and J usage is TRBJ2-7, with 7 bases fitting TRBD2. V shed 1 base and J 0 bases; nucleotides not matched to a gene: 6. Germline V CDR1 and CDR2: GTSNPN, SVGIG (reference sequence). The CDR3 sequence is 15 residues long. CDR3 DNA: TGTGCCTGGAGTGATCAAGCGGGACCCTCCTACGAGCAGTACTTC. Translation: CAWSDQAGPSYEQYF. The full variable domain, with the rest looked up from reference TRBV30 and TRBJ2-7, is SQTIHQWPATLVQPVGSPLSLECTVEGTSNPNLYWYRQAAGRGLQLLFYSVGIGQISSEVPQNLSASRPQDRQFILSSKKLLLSDSGFYLCAWSDQAGPSYEQYFGPGTRLTVT.

The CDR3 nucleotides read TGTGCCAGCTCACTTCAGGGGGACGGGGAGCTGTTTTTT. Its translation: CASSLQGDGELFF. The gene calls are TRBV18 and TRBJ2-2; 7 bases agree with TRBD1. Germline CDR1 reads KGHSH; CDR2 reads LQKENI. J gave up 7 bases and V 4 bases, and 3 bases lay outside the gene matches. CDR3 length equals 13 residues.

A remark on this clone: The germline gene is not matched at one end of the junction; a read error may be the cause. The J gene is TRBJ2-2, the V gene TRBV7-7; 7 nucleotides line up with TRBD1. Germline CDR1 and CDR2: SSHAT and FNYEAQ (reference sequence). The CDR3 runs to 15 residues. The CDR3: CASSQTGANTGELFF. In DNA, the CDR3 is TGTGCTAGCAGCCAAACAGGGGCGAACACCGGGGAGCTGTTTTTT.

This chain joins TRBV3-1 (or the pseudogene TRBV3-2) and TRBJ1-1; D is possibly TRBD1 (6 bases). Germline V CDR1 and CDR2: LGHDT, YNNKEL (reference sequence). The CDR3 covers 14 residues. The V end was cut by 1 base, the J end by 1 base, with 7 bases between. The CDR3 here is CASSQAGANTEAFF. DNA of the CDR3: TGTGCCAGCAGCCAAGCGGGGGCGAACACTGAAGCTTTCTTT.

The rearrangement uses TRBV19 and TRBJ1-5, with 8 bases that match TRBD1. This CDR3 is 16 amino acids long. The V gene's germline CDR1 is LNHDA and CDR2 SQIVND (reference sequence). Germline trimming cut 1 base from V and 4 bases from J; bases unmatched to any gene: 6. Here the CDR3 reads CASSIARTGINQPQHF. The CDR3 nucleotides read TGTGCCAGTAGTATAGCTAGGACAGGGATAAATCAGCCCCAGCATTTT.

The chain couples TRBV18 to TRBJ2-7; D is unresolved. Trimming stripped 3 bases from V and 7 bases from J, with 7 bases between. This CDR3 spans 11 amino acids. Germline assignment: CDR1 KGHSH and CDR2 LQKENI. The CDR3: CASSPTEEQYF. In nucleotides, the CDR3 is TGTGCCAGCTCACCGACGGAAGAGCAGTACTTC.

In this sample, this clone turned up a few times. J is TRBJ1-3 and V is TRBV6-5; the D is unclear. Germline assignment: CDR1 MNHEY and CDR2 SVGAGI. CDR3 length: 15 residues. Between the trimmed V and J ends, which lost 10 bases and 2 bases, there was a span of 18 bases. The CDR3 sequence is CATKREGGPGNTIYF. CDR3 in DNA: TGTGCCACCAAAAGAGAGGGAGGCCCTGGAAACACCATATATTTT.

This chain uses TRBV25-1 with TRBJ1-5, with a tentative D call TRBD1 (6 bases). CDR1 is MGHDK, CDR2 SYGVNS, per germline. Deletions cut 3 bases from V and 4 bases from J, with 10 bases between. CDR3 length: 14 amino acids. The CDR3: CASSDGQGNQPQHF. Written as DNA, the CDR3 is TGTGCCAGCAGTGATGGGCAGGGGAATCAGCCCCAGCATTTT.

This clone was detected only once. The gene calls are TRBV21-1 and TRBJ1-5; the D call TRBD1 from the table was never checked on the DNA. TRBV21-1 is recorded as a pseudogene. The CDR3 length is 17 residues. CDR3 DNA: TGTGCCAGCACCACACGACAGGGGAGACCTAGCAATCAGCCCCAGCATTTT. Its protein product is CASTTRQGRPSNQPQHF.

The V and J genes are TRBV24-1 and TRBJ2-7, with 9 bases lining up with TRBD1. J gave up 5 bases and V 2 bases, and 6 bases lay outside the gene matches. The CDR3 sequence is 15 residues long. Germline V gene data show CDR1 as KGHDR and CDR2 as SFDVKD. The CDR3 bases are TGTGCCACCAGTGATTCGGGACAGGGTTTCGACGAGCAGTACTTC. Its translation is CATSDSGQGFDEQYF.

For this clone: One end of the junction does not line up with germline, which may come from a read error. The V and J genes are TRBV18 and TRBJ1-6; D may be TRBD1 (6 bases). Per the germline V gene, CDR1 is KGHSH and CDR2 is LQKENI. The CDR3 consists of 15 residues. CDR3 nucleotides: TGTGCCAGCTCCGCCGGGGGCTCCTATAATCCACCCCTCCACTTT. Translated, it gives CASSAGGSYNPPLHF.

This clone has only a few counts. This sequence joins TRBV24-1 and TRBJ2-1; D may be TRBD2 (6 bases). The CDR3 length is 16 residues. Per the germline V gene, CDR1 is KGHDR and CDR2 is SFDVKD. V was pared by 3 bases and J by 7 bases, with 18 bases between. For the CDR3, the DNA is TGTGCCACCAGTGATCTGAGGAGGGTAAAGACGAATGAGCAGTTCTTC. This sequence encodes CATSDLRRVKTNEQFF.

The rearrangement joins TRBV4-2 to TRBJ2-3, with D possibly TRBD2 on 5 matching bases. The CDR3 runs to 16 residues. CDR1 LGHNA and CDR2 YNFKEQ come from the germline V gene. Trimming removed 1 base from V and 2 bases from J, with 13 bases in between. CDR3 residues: CASSQASGLYTDTQYF. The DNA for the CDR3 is TGTGCCAGCAGCCAAGCGAGCGGTCTCTACACAGATACGCAGTATTTT.

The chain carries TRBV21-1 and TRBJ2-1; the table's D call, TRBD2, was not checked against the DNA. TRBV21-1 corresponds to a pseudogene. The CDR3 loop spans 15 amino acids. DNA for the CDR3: TGTGCCAGCAGCAAAGGGAGATCGGTGTATGGTGAGCAGTTCTTC. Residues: CASSKGRSVYGEQFF.

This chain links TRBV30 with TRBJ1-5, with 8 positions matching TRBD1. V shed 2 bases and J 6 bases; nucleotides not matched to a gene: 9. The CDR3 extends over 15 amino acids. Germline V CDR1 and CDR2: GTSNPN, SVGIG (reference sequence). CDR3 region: CAWSFGQGGGQPQHF. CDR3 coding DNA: TGTGCCTGGAGTTTCGGACAGGGTGGCGGTCAGCCCCAGCATTTT.

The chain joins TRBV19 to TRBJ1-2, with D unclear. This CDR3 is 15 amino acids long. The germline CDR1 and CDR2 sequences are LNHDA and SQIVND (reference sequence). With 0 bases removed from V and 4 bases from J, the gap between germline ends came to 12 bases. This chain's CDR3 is CASSIDLENPYGYTF. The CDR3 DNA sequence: TGTGCCAGTAGTATAGATCTGGAGAACCCCTATGGCTACACCTTC.

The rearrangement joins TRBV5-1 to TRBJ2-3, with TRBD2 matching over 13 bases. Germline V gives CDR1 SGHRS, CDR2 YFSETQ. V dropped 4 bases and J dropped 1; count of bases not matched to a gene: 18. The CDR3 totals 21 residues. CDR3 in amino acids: CASSLDNRLAGGQYGTDTQYF. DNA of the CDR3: TGCGCCAGCAGCCTGGACAATCGACTAGCGGGAGGTCAATACGGCACAGATACGCAGTATTTT.

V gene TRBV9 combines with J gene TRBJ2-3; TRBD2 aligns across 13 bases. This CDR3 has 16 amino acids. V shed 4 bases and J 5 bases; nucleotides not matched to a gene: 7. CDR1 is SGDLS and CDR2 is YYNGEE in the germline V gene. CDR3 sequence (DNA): TGTGCCAGCAGCCCCCGGACTAGCGGGGGAATAGATACGCAGTATTTT. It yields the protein CASSPRTSGGIDTQYF.

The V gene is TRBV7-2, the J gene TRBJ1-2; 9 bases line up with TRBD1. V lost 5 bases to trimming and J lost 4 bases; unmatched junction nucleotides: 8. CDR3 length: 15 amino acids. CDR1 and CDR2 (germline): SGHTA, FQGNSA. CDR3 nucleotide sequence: TGTGCCAGCAGCATGAACTCGGGACAGGGCTATGGCTACACCTTC. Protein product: CASSMNSGQGYGYTF.

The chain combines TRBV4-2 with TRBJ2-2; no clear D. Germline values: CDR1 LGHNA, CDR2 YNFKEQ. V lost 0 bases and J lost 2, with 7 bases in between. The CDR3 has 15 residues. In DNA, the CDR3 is TGTGCCAGCAGCCAAGAGAGGCGAAACACCGGGGAGCTGTTTTTT. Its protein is CASSQERRNTGELFF.

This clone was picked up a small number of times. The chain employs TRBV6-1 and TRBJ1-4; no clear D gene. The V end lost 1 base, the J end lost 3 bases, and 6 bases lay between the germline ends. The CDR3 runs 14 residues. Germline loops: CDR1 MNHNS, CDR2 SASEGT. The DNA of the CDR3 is TGTGCCAGCAGTGAAGGAAATTCTAATGAAAAACTGTTTTTT. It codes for CASSEGNSNEKLFF.